The present TCR beta chain was sequenced within a study of T cell responses to AZD1222 COVID-19 vaccine. Study-level findings and limits: Spike-specific TCR depth and breadth grew after two AZD1222 doses. In the spike-specific TCR repertoire, nearly half reportedly target unmutated variant regions. The peak T cell response came first, and repertoires were sampled only after it.

On this clone: As yet, its antigen is unknown.

This table comes from immunoSEQ multiplex PCR, and its TCRdb copy is limited to in-frame clones, with some not included. The sample lists 180,000 or so clones, roughly 90% occurring once. CDR1 and CDR2 (germline): SGHRS, YFSETQ. The CDR3 length is 12 residues. The V end lost 2 bases, the J end lost 5 bases, and 8 bases lay between the germline ends. This TCR derives from an adult who received the AZD1222 COVID-19 vaccine. The material was peripheral blood, obtained 28 days after the second AZD1222 dose. This chain links TRBV5-1 with TRBJ2-7; no reliable D call. CDR3 loop: CASSLGEDEQYF. CDR3 nucleotides: TGCGCCAGCAGCTTAGGAGAAGACGAGCAGTACTTC.